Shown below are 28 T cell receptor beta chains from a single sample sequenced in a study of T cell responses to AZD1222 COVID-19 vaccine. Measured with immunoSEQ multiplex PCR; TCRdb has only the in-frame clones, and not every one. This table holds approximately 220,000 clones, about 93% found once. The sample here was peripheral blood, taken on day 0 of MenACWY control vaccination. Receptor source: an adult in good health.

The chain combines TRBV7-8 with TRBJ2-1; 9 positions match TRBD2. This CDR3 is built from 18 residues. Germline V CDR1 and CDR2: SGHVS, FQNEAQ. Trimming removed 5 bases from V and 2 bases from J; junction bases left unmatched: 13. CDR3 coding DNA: TGTGCCAGCAGCCTAGACCGGCTAGCGGGGAGCACCTACAATGAGCAGTTCTTC. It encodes CASSLDRLAGSTYNEQFF.

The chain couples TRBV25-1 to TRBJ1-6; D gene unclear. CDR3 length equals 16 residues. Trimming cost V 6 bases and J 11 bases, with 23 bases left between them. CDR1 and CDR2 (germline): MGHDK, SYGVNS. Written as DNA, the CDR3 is TGTGCCAGCAGGGAGGGAGGAGGATGGACTGAGACACCCCTCCACTTT. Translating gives CASREGGGWTETPLHF.

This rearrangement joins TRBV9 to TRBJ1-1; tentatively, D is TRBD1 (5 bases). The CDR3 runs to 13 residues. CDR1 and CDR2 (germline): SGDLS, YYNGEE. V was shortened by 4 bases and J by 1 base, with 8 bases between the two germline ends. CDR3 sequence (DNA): TGTGCCAGCAGCCCCACAGGGAACACTGAAGCTTTCTTT. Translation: CASSPTGNTEAFF.

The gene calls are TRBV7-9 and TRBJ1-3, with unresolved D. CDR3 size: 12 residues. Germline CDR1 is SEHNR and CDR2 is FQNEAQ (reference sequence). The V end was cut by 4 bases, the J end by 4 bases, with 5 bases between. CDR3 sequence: CASSSQGNTIYF. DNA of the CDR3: TGTGCCAGCAGCTCCCAGGGAAACACCATATATTTT.

The CDR3 loop is CASSKEGATGPNEKLFF. The CDR3 coding sequence is TGTGCCAGCAGCAAAGAGGGGGCAACAGGCCCTAATGAAAAACTGTTTTTT. This sequence joins TRBV21-1 and TRBJ1-4; the DNA was not used to check the table's D call, TRBD1. TRBV21-1 is noted as a pseudogene. The CDR3 has 17 amino acids.

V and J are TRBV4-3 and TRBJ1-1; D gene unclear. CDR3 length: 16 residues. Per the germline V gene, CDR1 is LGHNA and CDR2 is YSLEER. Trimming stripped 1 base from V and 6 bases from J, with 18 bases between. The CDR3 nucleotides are TGCGCCAGCAGCCAAGCCGCGTACGGCAGCCTCCCTGAAGCTTTCTTT. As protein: CASSQAAYGSLPEAFF.

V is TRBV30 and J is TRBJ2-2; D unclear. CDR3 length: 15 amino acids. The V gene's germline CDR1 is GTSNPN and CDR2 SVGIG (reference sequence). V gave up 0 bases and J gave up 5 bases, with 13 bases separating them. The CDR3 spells CAWSVGSTGTGELFF. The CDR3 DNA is TGTGCCTGGAGTGTAGGCTCAACTGGTACCGGGGAGCTGTTTTTT.

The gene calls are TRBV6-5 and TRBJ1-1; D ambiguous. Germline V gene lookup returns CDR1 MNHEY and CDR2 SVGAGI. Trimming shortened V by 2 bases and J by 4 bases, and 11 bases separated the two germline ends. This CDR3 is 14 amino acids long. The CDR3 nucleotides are TGTGCCAGCAGTTACCCGGAGGCAGGCACTGAAGCTTTCTTT. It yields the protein CASSYPEAGTEAFF.

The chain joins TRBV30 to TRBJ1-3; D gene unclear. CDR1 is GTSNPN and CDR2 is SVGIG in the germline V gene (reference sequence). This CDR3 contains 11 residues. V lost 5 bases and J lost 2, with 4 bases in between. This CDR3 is CAWGAGNTIYF. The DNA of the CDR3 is TGTGCCTGGGGCGCTGGAAACACCATATATTTT.

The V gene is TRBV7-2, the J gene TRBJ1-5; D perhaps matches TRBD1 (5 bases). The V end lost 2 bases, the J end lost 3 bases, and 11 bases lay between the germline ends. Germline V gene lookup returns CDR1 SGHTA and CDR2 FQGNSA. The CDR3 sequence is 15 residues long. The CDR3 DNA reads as TGTGCCAGCAGCTTACGACAGAGTACCAATCAGCCCCAGCATTTT. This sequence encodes CASSLRQSTNQPQHF.

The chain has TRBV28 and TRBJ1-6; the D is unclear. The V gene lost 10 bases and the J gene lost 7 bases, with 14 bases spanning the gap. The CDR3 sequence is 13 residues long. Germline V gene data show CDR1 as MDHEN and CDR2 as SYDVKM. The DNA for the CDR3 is TGTGCCACCACGGAGGTGTTCAATTCACCCCTCCACTTT. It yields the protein CATTEVFNSPLHF.

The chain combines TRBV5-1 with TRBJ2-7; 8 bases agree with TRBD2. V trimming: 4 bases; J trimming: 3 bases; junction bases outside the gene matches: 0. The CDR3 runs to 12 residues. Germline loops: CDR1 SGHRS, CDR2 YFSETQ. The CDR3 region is CASSAGGYEQYF. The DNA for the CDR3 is TGCGCCAGCAGCGCGGGGGGCTACGAGCAGTACTTC.

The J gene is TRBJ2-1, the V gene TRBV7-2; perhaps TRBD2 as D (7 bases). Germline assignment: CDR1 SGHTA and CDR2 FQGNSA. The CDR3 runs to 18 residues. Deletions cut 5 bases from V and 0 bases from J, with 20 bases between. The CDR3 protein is CASSPLGGLAASYNEQFF. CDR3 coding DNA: TGTGCCAGCAGCCCCTTGGGGGGGCTAGCCGCCTCCTACAATGAGCAGTTCTTC.

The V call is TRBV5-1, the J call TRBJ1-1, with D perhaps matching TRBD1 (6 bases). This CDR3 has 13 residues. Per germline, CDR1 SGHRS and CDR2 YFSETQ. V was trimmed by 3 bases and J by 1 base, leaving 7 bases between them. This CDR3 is CASSYRENTEAFF. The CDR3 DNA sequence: TGCGCCAGCAGCTACAGGGAGAACACTGAAGCTTTCTTT. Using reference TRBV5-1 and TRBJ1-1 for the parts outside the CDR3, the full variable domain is KAGVTQTPRYLIKTRGQQVTLSCSPISGHRSVSWYQQTPGQGLQFLFEYFSETQRNKGNFPGRFSGRQFSNSRSEMNVSTLELGDSALYLCASSYRENTEAFFGQGTRLTVV.

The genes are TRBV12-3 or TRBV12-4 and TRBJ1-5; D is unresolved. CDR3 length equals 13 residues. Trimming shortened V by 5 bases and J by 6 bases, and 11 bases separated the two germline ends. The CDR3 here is CASSPTWGQPQHF. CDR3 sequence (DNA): TGTGCCAGCAGTCCCACGTGGGGTCAGCCCCAGCATTTT.

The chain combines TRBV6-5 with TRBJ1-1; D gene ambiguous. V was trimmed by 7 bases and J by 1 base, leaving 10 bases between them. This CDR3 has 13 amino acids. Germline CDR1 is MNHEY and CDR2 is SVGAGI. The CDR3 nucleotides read TGTGCCAGCAATTTTGCGGCGAACACTGAAGCTTTCTTT. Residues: CASNFAANTEAFF.

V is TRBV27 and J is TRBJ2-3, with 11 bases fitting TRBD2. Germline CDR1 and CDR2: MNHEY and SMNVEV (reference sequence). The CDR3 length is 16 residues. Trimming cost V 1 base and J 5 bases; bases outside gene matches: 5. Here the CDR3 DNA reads TGTGCCAGCAGTTTATATAGCGGGGGGGCCCGAGATACGCAGTATTTT. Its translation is CASSLYSGGARDTQYF.

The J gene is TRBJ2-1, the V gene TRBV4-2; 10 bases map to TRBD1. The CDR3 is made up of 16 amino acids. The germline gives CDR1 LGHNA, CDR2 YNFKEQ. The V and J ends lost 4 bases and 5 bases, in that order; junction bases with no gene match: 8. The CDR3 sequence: CASSPRTGGMDNEQFF. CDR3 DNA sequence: TGTGCCAGCAGCCCTCGGACAGGGGGTATGGACAATGAGCAGTTCTTC.

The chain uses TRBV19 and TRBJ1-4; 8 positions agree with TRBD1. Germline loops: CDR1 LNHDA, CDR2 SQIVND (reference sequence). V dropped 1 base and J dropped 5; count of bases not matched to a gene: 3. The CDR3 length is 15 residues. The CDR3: CASSIVGTGNEKLFF. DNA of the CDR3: TGTGCCAGTAGTATAGTGGGGACAGGAAATGAAAAACTGTTTTTT.

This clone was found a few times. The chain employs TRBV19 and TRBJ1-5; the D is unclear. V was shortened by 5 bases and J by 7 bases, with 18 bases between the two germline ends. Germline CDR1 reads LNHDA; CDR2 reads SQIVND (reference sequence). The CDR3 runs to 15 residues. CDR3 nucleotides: TGTGCCAGTAGTGGCCCGGGGAGGCGAGGACAGCCCCAGCATTTT. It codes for CASSGPGRRGQPQHF.

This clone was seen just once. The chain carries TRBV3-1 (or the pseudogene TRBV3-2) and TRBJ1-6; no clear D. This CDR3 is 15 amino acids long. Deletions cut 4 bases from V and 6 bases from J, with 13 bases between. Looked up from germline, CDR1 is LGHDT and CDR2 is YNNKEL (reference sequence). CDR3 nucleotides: TGTGCCAGCAGCCGCTCGGATCCGGGTAATTCACCCCTCCACTTT. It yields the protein CASSRSDPGNSPLHF.

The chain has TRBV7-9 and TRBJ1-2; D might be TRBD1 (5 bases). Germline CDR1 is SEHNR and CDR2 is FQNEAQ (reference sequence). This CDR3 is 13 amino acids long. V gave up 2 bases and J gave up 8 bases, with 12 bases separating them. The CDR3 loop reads CASSLLYGDGYTF. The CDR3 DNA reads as TGTGCCAGCAGCTTATTATATGGGGACGGCTACACCTTC.

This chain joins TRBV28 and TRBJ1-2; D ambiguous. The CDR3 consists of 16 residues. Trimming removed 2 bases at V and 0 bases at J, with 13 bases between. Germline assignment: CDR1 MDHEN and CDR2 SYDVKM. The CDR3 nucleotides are TGTGCCAGCAGTTTAACTCGTGACATAGCTAACTATGGCTACACCTTC. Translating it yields CASSLTRDIANYGYTF.

CDR3: CASSPQRQLNTEAFF. In DNA form, the CDR3 reads TGCGCCAGCAGCCCGCAGAGACAGCTGAACACTGAAGCTTTCTTT. V usage is TRBV4-3 and J usage is TRBJ1-1; a weak D match, TRBD1 (5 bases). This CDR3 has 15 residues. The V gene's germline CDR1 is LGHNA and CDR2 YSLEER. V lost 4 bases and J lost 0, with 12 bases in between.

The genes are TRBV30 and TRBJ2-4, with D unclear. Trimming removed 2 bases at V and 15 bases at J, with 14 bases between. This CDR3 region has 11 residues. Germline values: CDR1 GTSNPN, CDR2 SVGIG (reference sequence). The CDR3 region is CAWSLASYRYF. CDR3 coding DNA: TGTGCCTGGAGTTTGGCCTCCTACCGGTACTTC.

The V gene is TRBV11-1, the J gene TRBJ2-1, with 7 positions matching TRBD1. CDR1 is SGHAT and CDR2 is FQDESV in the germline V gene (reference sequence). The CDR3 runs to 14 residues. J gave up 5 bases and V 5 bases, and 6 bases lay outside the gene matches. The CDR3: CASSHGQVNNEQFF. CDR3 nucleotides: TGTGCCAGCAGCCATGGACAGGTCAACAATGAGCAGTTCTTC.

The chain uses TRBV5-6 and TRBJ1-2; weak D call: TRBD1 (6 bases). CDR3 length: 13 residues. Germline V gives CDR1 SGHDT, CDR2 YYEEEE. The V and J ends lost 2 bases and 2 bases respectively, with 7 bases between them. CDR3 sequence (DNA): TGTGCCAGCAGCTTCCAGGGGAACTATGGCTACACCTTC. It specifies CASSFQGNYGYTF.

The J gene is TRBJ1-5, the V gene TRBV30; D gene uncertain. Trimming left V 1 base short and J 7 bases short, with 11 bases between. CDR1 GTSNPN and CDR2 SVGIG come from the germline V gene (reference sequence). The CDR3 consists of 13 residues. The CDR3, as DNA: TGTGCCTGGAGTGGACACGCGACGCAGCCCCAGCATTTT. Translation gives CAWSGHATQPQHF.